This T cell receptor (beta chain) was found in a study of identical twins. Overall study results and limits: For out-of-frame alpha sequences shared by twins, low generation probability was in excess. Memory repertoires lacked the insertion deficit that abundant cord blood beta clonotypes showed.

In TCRdb, the 5' RACE reads were re-called with MiXCR into one record per CDR3 protein. The sample yields 450,000 to 500,000 distinct CDR3 sequences, roughly an eighth seen once. Trimming removed 6 bases from V and 3 bases from J, with 21 bases in between. The CDR3 is 16 amino acids. CDR1 is DFQATT and CDR2 is SNEGSKA in the germline V gene (reference sequence). As for this clonotype: Its antigen remains unidentified.

The same sample was also studied in work on yellow fever vaccine responses in identical twins.

This chain uses TRBV20-1 with TRBJ1-3, with D perhaps matching TRBD1 (6 bases). Material for sequencing was CD4+ T cells sorted from blood. This receptor was taken from a woman aged 18-29 years in good health. As DNA, the CDR3 is TGCAGTGCCCCTAATCCGGGGGGCAAAAATGGAAACACCATATATTTT. This gives the protein CSAPNPGGKNGNTIYF.